The sequence of this TCR beta chain was determined in a study of blood T cell repertoires in COVID-19. V gave up 7 bases and J gave up 1 base; unmatched junction bases: 9. This CDR3 has 15 residues. Germline lookup yields CDR1 MDHEN and CDR2 SYDVKM. Method: immunoSEQ multiplex PCR; TCRdb's copy keeps in-frame clones and lacks some. The profile covers about 400,000 clones, with 89% appearing a single time and 1.5% to 2% taken by the ten largest. The sequenced material came from PBMCs or T cells enriched from blood (not recorded which). The genes are TRBV28 and TRBJ1-1; the match to TRBD1 covers 7 bases. The receptor was isolated from a woman in her twenties or thirties who had recovered from COVID-19. The CDR3 DNA reads TGTGCCAGCAATTCAGCGACAGGGCGGAACACTGAAGCTTTCTTT. Its translation: CASNSATGRNTEAFF.